This T cell receptor (beta chain) was documented in a study of cytomegalovirus exposure and HLA in healthy donors. General study points: TCR beta V- and J-gene trimming was later associated with a missense DCLRE1C variant. Reportedly, a later analysis found an Asian-associated ancestry cluster had fewer N-insertions than the roughly 700-donor mean. HLA restriction was apparent for most CMV-associated TCR beta chains in a later analysis. It was reportedly the case that the classifier diagnosed cytomegalovirus status with high specificity and sensitivity.

Points on this clone: Its target is not known.

The primer mix had 60 Vbeta and 13 Jbeta primers. Clones were read by immunoSEQ multiplex PCR, and TCRdb kept only the in-frame ones, dropping some. The sample records around 130,000 clones, around four fifths being singletons. Trimming shortened V by 3 bases and J by 1 base, and 8 bases separated the two germline ends. The CDR3 has 13 amino acids. Germline V gene lookup returns CDR1 SGHRS and CDR2 YFSETQ. Sequenced material: PBMCs. J is TRBJ2-7 and V is TRBV5-1, with D possibly being TRBD1 (5 bases). The origin of this receptor is a male donor in good health and CMV-seropositive. CDR3 nucleotide sequence: TGCGCCAGCAGCTCCAGGGTATCCTACGAGCAGTACTTC. Protein: CASSSRVSYEQYF.